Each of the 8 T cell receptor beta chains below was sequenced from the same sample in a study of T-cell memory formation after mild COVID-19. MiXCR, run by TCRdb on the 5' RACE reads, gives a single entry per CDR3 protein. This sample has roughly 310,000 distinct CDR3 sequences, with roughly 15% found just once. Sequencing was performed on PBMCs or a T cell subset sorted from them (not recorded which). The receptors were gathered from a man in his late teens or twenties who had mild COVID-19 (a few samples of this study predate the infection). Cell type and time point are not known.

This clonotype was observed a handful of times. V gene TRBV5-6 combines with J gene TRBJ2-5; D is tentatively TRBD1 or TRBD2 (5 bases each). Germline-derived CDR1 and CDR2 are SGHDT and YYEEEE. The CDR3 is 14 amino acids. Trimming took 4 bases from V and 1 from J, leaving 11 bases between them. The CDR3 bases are TGTGCCAGCAGCGACGGGGCCAGCCAAGAGACCCAGTACTTC. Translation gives CASSDGASQETQYF.

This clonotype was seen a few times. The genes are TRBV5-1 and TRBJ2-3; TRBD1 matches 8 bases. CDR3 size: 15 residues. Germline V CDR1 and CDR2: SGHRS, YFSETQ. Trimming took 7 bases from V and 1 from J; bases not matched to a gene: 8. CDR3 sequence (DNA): TGCGCCAGCGGGACAGGATCGATGGGCACAGATACGCAGTATTTT. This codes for CASGTGSMGTDTQYF. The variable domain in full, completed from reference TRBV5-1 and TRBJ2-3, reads KAGVTQTPRYLIKTRGQQVTLSCSPISGHRSVSWYQQTPGQGLQFLFEYFSETQRNKGNFPGRFSGRQFSNSRSEMNVSTLELGDSALYLCASGTGSMGTDTQYFGPGTRLTVL.

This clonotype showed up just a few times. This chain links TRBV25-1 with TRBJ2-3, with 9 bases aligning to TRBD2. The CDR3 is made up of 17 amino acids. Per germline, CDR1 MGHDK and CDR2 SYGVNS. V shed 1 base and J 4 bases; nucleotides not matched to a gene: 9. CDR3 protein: CASSESPASGAADTQYF. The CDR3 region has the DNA TGTGCCAGCAGTGAATCCCCTGCTAGCGGGGCGGCAGATACGCAGTATTTT.

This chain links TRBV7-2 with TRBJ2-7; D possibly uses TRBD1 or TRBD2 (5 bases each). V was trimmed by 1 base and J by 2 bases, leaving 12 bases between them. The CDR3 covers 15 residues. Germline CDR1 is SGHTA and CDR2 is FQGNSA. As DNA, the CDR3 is TGTGCCAGCAGCTTAGTTGAGGGGTCAGCCTACGAGCAGTACTTC. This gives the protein CASSLVEGSAYEQYF.

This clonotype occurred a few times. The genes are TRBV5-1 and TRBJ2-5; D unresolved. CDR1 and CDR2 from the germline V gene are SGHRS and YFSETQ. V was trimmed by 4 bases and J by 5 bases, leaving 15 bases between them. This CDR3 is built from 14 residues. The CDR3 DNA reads TGCGCCAGCAGCCCGCGAAGGTCGGAGGAGACCCAGTACTTC. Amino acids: CASSPRRSEETQYF.

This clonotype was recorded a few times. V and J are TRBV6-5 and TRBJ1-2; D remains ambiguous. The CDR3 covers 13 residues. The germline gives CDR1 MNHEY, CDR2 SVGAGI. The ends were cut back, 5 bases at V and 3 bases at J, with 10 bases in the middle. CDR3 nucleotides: TGTGCCAGCAGTGTCCATAAGGACTATGGCTACACCTTC. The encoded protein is CASSVHKDYGYTF.

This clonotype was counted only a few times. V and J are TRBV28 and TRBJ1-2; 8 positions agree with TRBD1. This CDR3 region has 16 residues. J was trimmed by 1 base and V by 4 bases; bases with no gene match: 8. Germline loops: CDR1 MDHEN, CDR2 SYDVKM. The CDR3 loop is CASSWVLRGLNYGYTF. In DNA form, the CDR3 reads TGTGCCAGCAGTTGGGTACTCAGGGGGCTTAACTATGGCTACACCTTC.

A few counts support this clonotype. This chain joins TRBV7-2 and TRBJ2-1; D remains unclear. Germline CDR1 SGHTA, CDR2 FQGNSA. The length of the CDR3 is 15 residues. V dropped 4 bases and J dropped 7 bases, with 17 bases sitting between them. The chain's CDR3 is CASSSRAARPNEQFF. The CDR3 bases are TGTGCCAGCAGCTCCCGGGCCGCGCGGCCTAATGAGCAGTTCTTC.